A single sample gave rise to the 19 T cell receptor beta chains below, sequenced in a study of identical twins' blood T cells. Each CDR3 protein gets one entry after TCRdb re-called the 5' RACE reads with MiXCR. The sample carries around 380,000 distinct CDR3 sequences, 28% recorded once. Sample: PBMCs. These receptors were taken from a woman aged 18-49 years in good health.

Comments on this clonotype: A much larger clonotype is one base distant, so this may be a read error. The chain carries TRBV5-6 and TRBJ2-7, with D possibly being TRBD2 (5 bases). The CDR3 contains 14 residues. Germline CDR1 reads SGHDT; CDR2 reads YYEEEE. V lost 0 bases and J 0 bases, leaving 7 bases between the germline ends. As DNA, the CDR3 is TGTGCCAGCAGCTTGGCCGGGGACTCCTACGAGCAGTACTTC. Translated: CASSLAGDSYEQYF.

Only one count was recorded for this clonotype. The rearrangement uses TRBV25-1 and TRBJ2-2; tentatively, D is TRBD1 (5 bases). The CDR3 totals 16 residues. V was pared by 1 base and J by 5 bases, with 14 bases between. Germline V gene sequence: CDR1 MGHDK, CDR2 SYGVNS. The CDR3 sequence is CASSESRESVTGELFF. CDR3 DNA: TGTGCCAGCAGTGAATCCAGGGAATCAGTGACCGGGGAGCTGTTTTTT.

The chain employs TRBV27 and TRBJ2-3; the D is unclear. The V end was cut by 6 bases, the J end by 6 bases, with 10 bases between. The CDR3 has 12 amino acids. The V gene's germline CDR1 is MNHEY and CDR2 SMNVEV (reference sequence). The CDR3 DNA sequence: TGTGCCAGCAGCCGAATGGGCGATACGCAGTATTTT. Its protein product is CASSRMGDTQYF.

At least ten counts were recorded for this clonotype. The rearrangement joins TRBV6-1 to TRBJ2-1, with 12 bases identical to TRBD2. Per germline, CDR1 MNHNS and CDR2 SASEGT. The V segment lost 2 bases and the J segment 4 bases; nucleotides outside the gene matches: 0. The CDR3 runs 15 residues. Here the CDR3 DNA reads TGTGCCAGCAGTGAACTAGCGGGGGGGTACAATGAGCAGTTCTTC. This translates into CASSELAGGYNEQFF.

There are a few counts of this clonotype. This rearrangement joins TRBV7-8 to TRBJ1-5, with 9 bases lining up with TRBD1. The CDR3 consists of 13 residues. Germline trimming cut 3 bases from V and 7 bases from J; bases unmatched to any gene: 1. Germline V gene sequence: CDR1 SGHVS, CDR2 FQNEAQ. CDR3 sequence: CASSFDRGQPQHF. The CDR3 DNA is TGTGCCAGCAGCTTTGACAGGGGGCAGCCCCAGCATTTT.

The chain joins TRBV12-3 or TRBV12-4 to TRBJ2-2, with D possibly matching TRBD2 (5 bases). The CDR3 length is 13 residues. V was shortened by 7 bases and J by 1 base, with 7 bases between the two germline ends. The CDR3 is CASIEGNTGELFF. The CDR3 coding sequence is TGTGCCAGCATCGAGGGGAACACCGGGGAGCTGTTTTTT.

J is TRBJ2-5 and V is TRBV29-1; D unresolved. The CDR3 sequence is 11 residues long. Germline-derived CDR1 and CDR2 are SQVTM and ANQGSEA. V lost 4 bases and J 5 bases, leaving 8 bases between the germline ends. This CDR3 is CSVVPPETQYF. CDR3 bases: TGCAGCGTTGTTCCGCCGGAGACCCAGTACTTC.

V and J are TRBV2 and TRBJ2-1, with D tentatively TRBD2 (6 bases). The CDR3 has 14 amino acids. The V end lost 6 bases, the J end lost 4 bases, and 13 bases lay between the germline ends. Germline V gene sequence: CDR1 SNHLY, CDR2 FYNNEI. CDR3 DNA sequence: TGTGCCAGCAGCAAAGAGAGCGGGTACAATGAGCAGTTCTTC. This translates into CASSKESGYNEQFF.

This clonotype appeared once. This sequence joins TRBV20-1 and TRBJ1-1, with D uncertain. The CDR3 contains 13 residues. Germline assignment: CDR1 DFQATT and CDR2 SNEGSKA (reference sequence). V shed 2 bases and J shed 1 base, with 8 bases lying between them. The CDR3 sequence: CSARTQTNTEAFF. CDR3 in DNA: TGCAGTGCTAGAACCCAGACGAACACTGAAGCTTTCTTT.

This chain joins TRBV19 and TRBJ1-1; unclear D gene. V dropped 4 bases and J dropped 2 bases, with 8 bases sitting between them. CDR3 length: 13 residues. Germline V gives CDR1 LNHDA, CDR2 SQIVND (reference sequence). CDR3 sequence: CASSRWGNTEAFF. DNA of the CDR3: TGTGCCAGTAGTAGGTGGGGAAACACTGAAGCTTTCTTT.

The chain joins TRBV10-3 to TRBJ1-4; a possible D gene is TRBD1 (5 bases). The CDR3 consists of 14 residues. The V end lost 8 bases, the J end lost 8 bases, and 18 bases lay between the germline ends. Germline lookup yields CDR1 ENHRY and CDR2 SYGVKD. In DNA, the CDR3 is TGTGCCATCGGAGATAGGGGAGCAGAAGAAAAACTGTTTTTT. Protein sequence: CAIGDRGAEEKLFF.

This sequence joins TRBV7-2 and TRBJ1-2, with 9 bases fitting TRBD1. The V and J ends lost 1 base and 6 bases, in that order; junction bases with no gene match: 6. Germline CDR1 SGHTA, CDR2 FQGNSA. The CDR3 is made up of 15 amino acids. The CDR3 DNA is TGTGCCAGCAGCTTAGTCGGGACAGGGAATGATGGCTACACCTTC. It yields the protein CASSLVGTGNDGYTF.

This chain uses TRBV9 with TRBJ2-2, with unresolved D. The CDR3 runs to 12 residues. Looked up from germline, CDR1 is SGDLS and CDR2 is YYNGEE. Trimming cost V 3 bases and J 4 bases, with 4 bases left between them. CDR3 bases: TGTGCCAGCAGCGACCCCACCGGGGAGCTGTTTTTT. Protein product: CASSDPTGELFF. The variable domain in full, completed from reference TRBV9 and TRBJ2-2, reads DSGVTQTPKHLITATGQRVTLRCSPRSGDLSVYWYQQSLDQGLQFLIQYYNGEERAKGNILERFSAQQFPDLHSELNLSSLELGDSALYFCASSDPTGELFFGEGSRLTVL.

V and J are TRBV11-3 and TRBJ1-1, with TRBD1 identical over 8 bases. Germline V CDR1 and CDR2: SGHNT, YENEEA. The CDR3 sequence is 14 residues long. The ends lost 2 bases at V and 5 bases at J; junction bases unmatched: 4. CDR3: CASSLPGGITEAFF. The CDR3 DNA reads as TGTGCCAGCAGCTTACCAGGGGGCATAACTGAAGCTTTCTTT.

The chain links TRBV11-2 to TRBJ2-7, with 8 positions matching TRBD1. With 4 bases clipped from V and 1 base from J, the junction kept 6 bases outside the gene matches. CDR3 length: 15 residues. Germline CDR1 reads SGHAT; CDR2 reads FQNNGV. The CDR3, as DNA: TGTGCCAGCAGCTCTTACAGGGGGAGGTCCTACGAGCAGTACTTC. As protein: CASSSYRGRSYEQYF.

This clonotype was counted ten times or more. The V gene is TRBV29-1, the J gene TRBJ1-3; 10 nucleotides align to TRBD1. Germline assignment: CDR1 SQVTM and CDR2 ANQGSEA. Trimming took 6 bases from V and 0 from J; bases not matched to a gene: 2. The CDR3 totals 14 residues. CDR3 in amino acids: CSVGTGVSGNTIYF. The CDR3 region has the DNA TGCAGCGTCGGGACAGGGGTCTCTGGAAACACCATATATTTT.

The V gene is TRBV6-1, the J gene TRBJ1-2; no reliable D call. Germline V gene sequence: CDR1 MNHNS, CDR2 SASEGT. Between the trimmed V and J ends, which lost 5 bases and 1 base, there was a span of 11 bases. This CDR3 comprises 14 residues. CDR3: CASSLYHSNYGYTF. In nucleotides, the CDR3 is TGTGCCAGCAGTCTCTATCACAGTAACTATGGCTACACCTTC.

This clonotype was found a few times. The chain links TRBV11-2 to TRBJ2-1; the match to TRBD2 covers 10 bases. This CDR3 has 15 residues. Germline-derived CDR1 and CDR2 are SGHAT and FQNNGV. The junction had 3 bases not matched to a gene; V was cut back by 5 bases and J by 2 bases. DNA for the CDR3: TGTGCCAGCAGCCGACTAGCGGGCCCCTACAATGAGCAGTTCTTC. It encodes CASSRLAGPYNEQFF.

A word on this clonotype: This CDR3 fails to terminate in the conserved phenylalanine or tryptophan, so it likely reflects a read error. No DNA is shown, since the ends of the CDR3 on it are uncertain; the CDR3 is the one TCRdb lists. The chain carries TRBV12-5 and TRBJ1-2; TRBD1, as called in the table, went unchecked against the DNA. Germline loops: CDR1 LGHNT, CDR2 FRNRAP. The CDR3 adds up to 13 amino acids, both ends counted. The CDR3 is CASGLEVGTGHTL.